The 30 T cell receptor beta chains given below trace back to one sample, sequenced in a study of prognosis after radiotherapy for stage I lung cancer. The TCR beta CDR3 region was amplified from genomic DNA, with two rounds of multiplex PCR being used for the amplification. Individual primers that were specific to each TRBV and TRBJ gene served in first-round PCR. One entry per CDR3 protein results from TCRdb running MiXCR on the multiplex PCR reads. This sample yields around 16,000 distinct CDR3 sequences, of which around 42% are seen a single time; approximately 44% belongs to the top ten. This material consisted of PBMCs, taken before or after stereotactic body radiation therapy (not recorded which). The receptors stem from a donor aged 50 or older with non-small cell lung cancer.

Many counts were recorded for this clonotype. The J gene is TRBJ2-3, the V gene TRBV11-2; D is perhaps TRBD1 or TRBD2 (5 bases each). CDR1 is SGHAT, CDR2 FQNNGV, per germline. Trimming stripped 0 bases from V and 4 bases from J, with 11 bases between. The CDR3 extends over 15 amino acids. The CDR3: CASSLDRDRADTQYF. As DNA, the CDR3 is TGTGCCAGCAGCTTAGATCGGGACCGGGCAGATACGCAGTATTTT.

The V call is TRBV7-2, the J call TRBJ2-7; no definite D call. Trimming cost V 3 bases and J 2 bases, with 8 bases left between them. Germline V CDR1 and CDR2: SGHTA, FQGNSA. This CDR3 is 13 amino acids long. CDR3 protein: CASSFAAPYEQYF. The CDR3 DNA reads as TGTGCCAGCAGCTTCGCCGCGCCCTACGAGCAGTACTTC.

The CDR3 reads CASSDGGGPRETQYF. CDR3 sequence (DNA): TGTGCCAGTAGCGATGGGGGAGGGCCGCGGGAGACCCAGTACTTC. The rearrangement links TRBV19 to TRBJ2-5, with 7 bases aligning to TRBD2. The V and J ends lost 6 bases and 5 bases, in that order; junction bases with no gene match: 12. CDR3 length equals 15 residues. CDR1 and CDR2 (germline): LNHDA, SQIVND (reference sequence).

In its sample, this clonotype is medium-sized (0.01 to 0.1%). V usage is TRBV11-3 and J usage is TRBJ2-2; perhaps D is TRBD1 or TRBD2 (5 bases each). Germline CDR1 is SGHNT and CDR2 is YENEEA. The V end was cut by 1 base, the J end by 5 bases, with 5 bases between. The CDR3 is 13 residues long. The chain's CDR3 is CASSLGGTGELFF. Here the CDR3 DNA reads TGTGCCAGCAGCTTAGGGGGGACCGGGGAGCTGTTTTTT.

Comments on this clonotype: A single base separates this from a much larger clone, so it may be a read error. This chain links TRBV19 with TRBJ2-3, with 8 nucleotides matching TRBD1. V shed 5 bases and J 5 bases; nucleotides not matched to a gene: 6. The CDR3 has 14 amino acids. Per the germline V gene, CDR1 is LNHDA and CDR2 is SQIVND (reference sequence). The CDR3 protein is CASSGQGSVDTQYF. The CDR3 bases are TGTGCCAGTAGTGGACAGGGTTCGGTAGATACGCAGTATTTT.

This clonotype appeared many times. This chain connects TRBV6-1 to TRBJ2-5; possibly TRBD1 for D (7 bases). In germline, CDR1 is MNHNS, CDR2 SASEGT. V lost 7 bases and J 2 bases, leaving 11 bases between the germline ends. CDR3 length: 13 amino acids. CDR3 coding DNA: TGTGCCAGCACTCAGGGGGGACAAGAGACCCAGTACTTC. Translating it yields CASTQGGQETQYF.

This clonotype was detected many times. This chain links TRBV7-8 with TRBJ2-6; 9 nucleotides agree with TRBD2. With V trimmed by 2 bases and J by 0 bases, 5 bases remained unmatched. Germline V gives CDR1 SGHVS, CDR2 FQNEAQ. This CDR3 has 18 residues. The CDR3 is CASSLKGLAFSGANVLTF. The CDR3 nucleotides are TGTGCCAGCAGCTTAAAGGGACTAGCTTTCTCTGGGGCCAACGTCCTGACTTTC.

This clonotype has at least ten counts. This chain connects TRBV10-3 to TRBJ1-2, with 7 bases identical to TRBD1. Germline V gives CDR1 ENHRY, CDR2 SYGVKD. Trimming took 6 bases from V and 2 from J; bases not matched to a gene: 0. The CDR3 length is 12 residues. In DNA, the CDR3 is TGTGCCATCAGGGGACAGAACTATGGCTACACCTTC. Translated: CAIRGQNYGYTF.

This clonotype was observed a few times. A much bigger clone sits one base away, suggesting this may be a read error. The rearrangement joins TRBV4-1 to TRBJ2-7; TRBD1 might be the D (6 bases). Trimming removed 1 base at V and 6 bases at J, with 16 bases between. Per the germline V gene, CDR1 is MGHRA and CDR2 is YSYEKL. The CDR3 has 15 amino acids. The CDR3 sequence is CASSQGGQQICEQYF. For the CDR3, the DNA is TGCGCCAGCAGCCAAGGGGGGCAGCAGATCTGCGAGCAGTACTTC.

The rearrangement joins TRBV5-1 to TRBJ1-6; 9 nucleotides align to TRBD1. The CDR3 contains 16 residues. CDR1 SGHRS and CDR2 YFSETQ come from the germline V gene. DNA for the CDR3: TGCGAAAGCAGCCTCACAGGGGGCGCGGAGAATTCACCCCTCCACTTT. It codes for CESSLTGGAENSPLHF.

Relative to its sample, this clonotype is medium-sized. This rearrangement joins TRBV4-1 to TRBJ2-7; 12 positions match TRBD2. Germline CDR1 and CDR2: MGHRA and YSYEKL. The CDR3 consists of 15 residues. Trimming took 5 bases from V and 7 from J; bases not matched to a gene: 9. The CDR3: CASSSLAGGVGEQYF. The CDR3 DNA reads TGCGCCAGCAGCTCACTAGCGGGAGGTGTCGGGGAGCAGTACTTC.

This chain links TRBV6-1 with TRBJ1-6; no definite D call. The V gene's germline CDR1 is MNHNS and CDR2 SASEGT. The CDR3 sequence is 14 residues long. Trimming pared 5 bases from V and 9 bases from J, leaving 14 bases between. The CDR3 region is CASSPGPMGSPLHF. For the CDR3, the DNA is TGTGCCAGCAGTCCGGGCCCTATGGGTTCACCCCTCCACTTT.

In regard to this clonotype: Compared with germline, one end of the junction differs, possibly owing to a read error. The CDR3 here is CASSSGRVYSEQFF. CDR3 nucleotide sequence: TGTGCCAGCAGTAGCGGGAGAGTCTACAGTGAGCAGTTCTTC. The chain is built from TRBV28 and TRBJ2-1; 8 nucleotides line up with TRBD2. The CDR3 has 14 amino acids. Germline CDR1 MDHEN, CDR2 SYDVKM.

This chain joins TRBV10-3 and TRBJ2-1; D not resolved. CDR3 size: 13 residues. Germline lookup yields CDR1 ENHRY and CDR2 SYGVKD. Between the trimmed V and J ends, which lost 6 bases and 3 bases, there was a span of 9 bases. The CDR3, as DNA: TGTGCCATCAGGGAAGATCACTACAATGAGCAGTTCTTC. It specifies CAIREDHYNEQFF.

This clonotype was observed at least ten times. The genes are TRBV18 and TRBJ1-1; D gene unclear. V dropped 4 bases and J dropped 11 bases, with 14 bases sitting between them. The CDR3 is 12 amino acids. Germline V gene sequence: CDR1 KGHSH, CDR2 LQKENI. The CDR3 is CASSRVREEAFF. The CDR3 DNA follows: TGTGCCAGCTCACGGGTAAGGGAAGAGGCTTTCTTT.

This clonotype has more than one count but fewer than ten. V usage is TRBV19 and J usage is TRBJ1-2, with unresolved D. Germline V lookup: CDR1 LNHDA, CDR2 SQIVND (reference sequence). V lost 5 bases and J 5 bases, leaving 9 bases between the germline ends. CDR3 size: 12 residues. In nucleotides, the CDR3 is TGTGCCAGTAGTGCGGGAGAGTATGGCTACACCTTC. Its translation is CASSAGEYGYTF.

In regard to this clonotype: A far larger clone is just one base off, so this is likely a read error. The DNA of the CDR3 is TGTGCCAGCAGCTTAGCACGGAAGATCGGTCAGCCCCAGCATTTT. It encodes CASSLARKIGQPQHF. This rearrangement joins TRBV7-9 to TRBJ1-5; the D is unclear. Germline V gene data show CDR1 as SEHNR and CDR2 as FQNEAQ (reference sequence). The CDR3 runs 15 residues. The V end was cut by 0 bases, the J end by 6 bases, with 12 bases between.

This clonotype was picked up many times. The V call is TRBV20-1, the J call TRBJ2-5; tentatively, D is TRBD1 or TRBD2 (5 bases each). Looked up from germline, CDR1 is DFQATT and CDR2 is SNEGSKA (reference sequence). Deletions cut 6 bases from V and 8 bases from J, with 16 bases between. The CDR3 is 12 amino acids. Here the CDR3 reads CSAKTGRSTQYF. In DNA form, the CDR3 reads TGCAGTGCGAAAACGGGACGCAGCACCCAGTACTTC.

Many counts were recorded for this clonotype. The rearrangement links TRBV11-2 to TRBJ1-2; weak D call: TRBD1 (5 bases). V was pared by 0 bases and J by 8 bases, with 10 bases between. The CDR3 consists of 13 residues. The germline V gene encodes CDR1 SGHAT and CDR2 FQNNGV. The CDR3 region has the DNA TGTGCCAGCAGCTTAGATAGGGGAGGAGGCTACACCTTC. The encoded protein is CASSLDRGGGYTF.

This clonotype was observed at least ten times. The chain carries TRBV30 and TRBJ2-2; 8 nucleotides align to TRBD1. V lost 5 bases and J lost 1; bases outside the gene matches: 0. CDR1 and CDR2 (germline): GTSNPN, SVGIG (reference sequence). The CDR3 totals 13 residues. The CDR3 bases are TGTGCCTGGGGGACAGGGAACACCGGGGAGCTGTTTTTT. Residues: CAWGTGNTGELFF.

This chain links TRBV30 with TRBJ2-2; 8 positions agree with TRBD2. V trimming: 3 bases; J trimming: 10 bases; junction bases outside the gene matches: 10. This CDR3 comprises 14 residues. Germline V gives CDR1 GTSNPN, CDR2 SVGIG (reference sequence). CDR3 sequence (DNA): TGTGCCTGGAGCAGCGGGAGAGTCTCCGTGGAGCTGTTTTTT. This sequence encodes CAWSSGRVSVELFF.

This clonotype was counted a few times. This rearrangement joins TRBV19 to TRBJ1-2, with a possible D match to TRBD1 (6 bases). The germline V gene encodes CDR1 LNHDA and CDR2 SQIVND (reference sequence). Trimming removed 6 bases from V and 1 base from J, with 18 bases in between. The CDR3 length is 16 residues. The CDR3 protein is CASSPNRALNNYGYTF. CDR3 nucleotide sequence: TGTGCCAGTAGCCCGAACAGGGCCTTAAATAACTATGGCTACACCTTC.

This clonotype was counted many times. The chain joins TRBV5-1 to TRBJ1-2; 8 bases fit TRBD1. CDR3 size: 15 residues. Germline V gene lookup returns CDR1 SGHRS and CDR2 YFSETQ. Trimming took 3 bases from V and 5 from J; bases not matched to a gene: 9. The CDR3 DNA sequence: TGCGCCAGCAGCTCCCAGGGGGCTGGAGGGTATGGCTACACCTTC. Its protein product is CASSSQGAGGYGYTF. The complete variable domain, with remaining parts taken from reference TRBV5-1 and TRBJ1-2, reads KAGVTQTPRYLIKTRGQQVTLSCSPISGHRSVSWYQQTPGQGLQFLFEYFSETQRNKGNFPGRFSGRQFSNSRSEMNVSTLELGDSALYLCASSSQGAGGYGYTFGSGTRLTVV.

This clonotype was recorded at least ten times. This chain joins TRBV7-8 and TRBJ1-1; 7 bases line up with TRBD1. CDR3 length: 15 residues. V lost 5 bases and J lost 2; bases outside the gene matches: 8. Germline assignment: CDR1 SGHVS and CDR2 FQNEAQ. CDR3 sequence (DNA): TGTGCCAGCAGCCCCAGGGGGATTCGAAACACTGAAGCTTTCTTT. This translates into CASSPRGIRNTEAFF.

The chain uses TRBV19 and TRBJ2-2; TRBD2 is a possible D gene (6 bases). This CDR3 has 16 residues. Germline CDR1 and CDR2: LNHDA and SQIVND (reference sequence). V was trimmed by 5 bases and J by 4 bases, leaving 17 bases between them. CDR3 bases: TGTGCCAGTAGTGTACTATTGGGAGGCAGCACCGGGGAGCTGTTTTTT. It codes for CASSVLLGGSTGELFF. Variable domain in full (rest from reference TRBV19 and TRBJ2-2): DGGITQSPKYLFRKEGQNVTLSCEQNLNHDAMYWYRQDPGQGLRLIYYSQIVNDFQKGDIAEGYSVSREKKESFPLTVTSAQKNPTAFYLCASSVLLGGSTGELFFGEGSRLTVL.

This clonotype counts as medium-sized. This chain connects TRBV6-2 or TRBV6-3 to TRBJ2-1; TRBD2 matches 12 bases. The V gene's germline CDR1 is MNHEY and CDR2 SVGEGT. This CDR3 has 16 residues. V gave up 6 bases and J gave up 4 bases; unmatched junction bases: 7. For the CDR3, the DNA is TGTGCCAGCAGGCTCGGGACTAGCGGGTATTACAATGAGCAGTTCTTC. Translating it yields CASRLGTSGYYNEQFF.

This clonotype counts as medium-sized. V is TRBV5-1 and J is TRBJ1-6; unclear D gene. The CDR3 is 14 amino acids. The V end lost 3 bases, the J end lost 5 bases, and 9 bases lay between the germline ends. Germline CDR1 reads SGHRS; CDR2 reads YFSETQ. CDR3 DNA: TGCGCCAGCAGCTCAACAGACAATAATTCACCCCTCCACTTT. This encodes CASSSTDNNSPLHF.

This clonotype was observed many times. This chain joins TRBV11-2 and TRBJ2-1; 7 bases fit TRBD1. Germline V gene sequence: CDR1 SGHAT, CDR2 FQNNGV. This CDR3 has 15 amino acids. The V segment lost 2 bases and the J segment 5 bases; nucleotides outside the gene matches: 6. In DNA form, the CDR3 reads TGTGCCAGCAGCTTAATGTGGGACAGCCACAATGAGCAGTTCTTC. It codes for CASSLMWDSHNEQFF.

As to this clonotype: This may be a read error, as it is one base from a much larger clone. The CDR3 nucleotides are TGTGCCAGCAGCCGAAAGTGGACAGGGTGGCAGCCCCAGCATTTT. It is translated as CASSRKWTGWQPQHF. V is TRBV5-8 and J is TRBJ1-5, with 8 bases fitting TRBD1. Losses at the gene ends were 4 bases for V and 7 bases for J; bases not matched to a gene: 10. In germline, CDR1 is SGHTS, CDR2 YDEGEE. The CDR3 totals 15 residues.

This clonotype was detected ten times or more. The chain couples TRBV15 to TRBJ1-1; D might be TRBD1 (5 bases). The CDR3 is 13 residues long. Between the trimmed V and J ends, which lost 5 bases and 5 bases, there was a span of 12 bases. Germline loops: CDR1 LNHNV, CDR2 YYDKDF (reference sequence). DNA of the CDR3: TGTGCCACCAGCTCGCAGGGTGGAACTGAAGCTTTCTTT. Translation gives CATSSQGGTEAFF.